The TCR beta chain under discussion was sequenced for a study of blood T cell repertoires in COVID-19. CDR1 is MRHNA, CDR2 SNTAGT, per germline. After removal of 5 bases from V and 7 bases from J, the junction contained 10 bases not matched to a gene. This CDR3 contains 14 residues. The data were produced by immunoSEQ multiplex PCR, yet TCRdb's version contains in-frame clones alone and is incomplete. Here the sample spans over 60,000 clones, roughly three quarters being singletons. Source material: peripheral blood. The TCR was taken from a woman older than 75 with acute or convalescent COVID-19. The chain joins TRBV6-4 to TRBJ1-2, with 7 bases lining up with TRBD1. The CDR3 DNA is TGTGCCAGCAGTCCTCGCGAGGGGGCCGGTGGCTACACCTTC. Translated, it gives CASSPREGAGGYTF.